These T cell receptor beta chains were read from a single sample in a study of blood T cell repertoires in COVID-19. Repertoires were generated with immunoSEQ multiplex PCR, while TCRdb's copy carries only in-frame clones and drops some. Of roughly 250,000 clones detected, 65% to 90% appear once; the ten largest clones hold 4.9%. Sequenced input: peripheral blood. The receptor set was obtained from a woman at least 80 years old with active or convalescent COVID-19. Each CDR3 is given without its conserved first and last residue. Fields, in order: V gene, J gene, CDR3 length, CDR3 protein.

>TRBV5-1|TRBJ1-1|12
ASSPGGQLTEAF
>TRBV6-1|TRBJ1-4|14
ASSELGTVSNEKLF
>TRBV7-6|TRBJ1-4|13
ASSQLWTGNEKLF
>TRBV19|TRBJ2-2|13
ASSIGQPNTGELF
>TRBV5-6|TRBJ2-7|14
ASSSTDGRSSYEQY
>TRBV5-1|TRBJ1-5|13
ASSLLSGVNQPQH
>TRBV5-4|TRBJ2-3|13
ASSWRGGDTDTQY
>TRBV28|TRBJ1-1|14
ASSLTGGGGNGEAF
>TRBV25-1|TRBJ1-3|15
ASSEYGWGLSGNTIY
>TRBV15|TRBJ2-3|13
ATSNLLAGVGTQY
>TRBV6-5|TRBJ2-7|12
ASILREGSYEQY
>TRBV7-9|TRBJ2-1|9
ASSLNRERL
>TRBV5-4|TRBJ2-1|13
ASSFGAGGPVGQF
>TRBV7-2|TRBJ1-3|13
ASSLGFRGGNTIY
>TRBV10-3|TRBJ2-7|12
AISGGEGSYEQY
>TRBV5-1|TRBJ1-1|13
ASSGGQGKKAEAF
>TRBV9|TRBJ2-1|14
ASQVMGAPSYNEQF
>TRBV19|TRBJ1-1|11
ASRDTQNTEAF
>TRBV18|TRBJ1-1|12
ASSPGTGNTEAF
>TRBV27|TRBJ2-3|13
ASSLFGQSTDTQY
>TRBV5-1|TRBJ1-6|12
ASSIGQGVSPLH
>TRBV28|TRBJ1-2|13
ASRPARGQSLGYT
>TRBV21-1|TRBJ1-5|14
ASSPPRGFSNQPQH
>TRBV12-3/TRBV12-4|TRBJ1-5|11
ASSLSGDQPQH
>TRBV19|TRBJ1-2|13
ARIRNFAGPYGYT
>TRBV28|TRBJ1-5|12
ATEGSLGNQPQH
>TRBV6-4|TRBJ1-2|13
ASSPGFRPNYGYT
>TRBV3-1/TRBV3-2|TRBJ2-1|14
ASSEGGGGSYNEQF
>TRBV4-1|TRBJ2-1|14
ASSPWTSEPYNEQF
>TRBV2|TRBJ1-5|12
ASSEANRNQPQH
>TRBV27|TRBJ1-2|13
ASSSTRQGGWGYT
>TRBV6-5|TRBJ2-5|13
ASSSYRGLEETQY
>TRBV6-6|TRBJ1-5|13
ASSYERQGRQPQH
>TRBV5-8|TRBJ2-3|13
ASSLAGVGTDTQY
>TRBV3-1/TRBV3-2|TRBJ1-6|11
ASSQTGNSPLH
>TRBV7-9|TRBJ2-5|12
ASSASLRQETQY
>TRBV2|TRBJ2-2|11
ASITGNTGELF
>TRBV24-1|TRBJ1-6|18
ATSDFLGARTSSYNSPLH
>TRBV14|TRBJ1-1|12
ASSQVPGNTEAF
>TRBV2|TRBJ2-7|10
ASSGHHYEQY
>TRBV7-2|TRBJ1-5|12
ASSLASGNQPQH
>TRBV19|TRBJ2-7|13
ASSASGTGGYEQY
>TRBV5-4|TRBJ2-3|12
ASSDGQGRGLQY
>TRBV4-2|TRBJ1-2|14
ASSQVETGYNYGYT
>TRBV9|TRBJ1-4|13
ASSAQTGGIERLF
>TRBV28|TRBJ2-3|18
ASSSYVSPGQGLFTDTQY
>TRBV28|TRBJ2-7|12
ASSFLTGGYEQY
>TRBV6-5|TRBJ1-1|9
ENQGNTEAF
>TRBV10-3|TRBJ2-2|13
AISTTQSNTGELF
>TRBV4-2|TRBJ1-3|8
ASRGGTIY
>TRBV19|TRBJ2-7|13
ASSPSYRSSYEQY
>TRBV5-1|TRBJ2-7|11
ASSLQGVNEQY
>TRBV11-2|TRBJ2-5|11
ASSFSVQETQY
>TRBV5-4|TRBJ2-3|13
ASTPEYSSTDTQY
>TRBV28|TRBJ1-2|13
ASSPRQGVVRGYT
>TRBV30|TRBJ1-5|12
AWSVLAGNQPQH